These 15 T cell receptor beta chains came from one sample sequenced in a study of graft-versus-host responses after intestinal transplantation. Some clones are missing from TCRdb's copy, which holds only in-frame ones; the method was immunoSEQ multiplex PCR. In the table there are around 9,500 clones, 88% of which are singletons. Sample: PBMCs, taken more than 230 days after intestinal transplant. The receptors originated from a human patient who received an intestinal transplant, so some T cells may come from the graft donor.

The chain employs TRBV5-1 and TRBJ1-5; a weak D match, TRBD1 (5 bases). The V and J ends lost 0 bases and 4 bases respectively, with 8 bases between them. Germline V gene sequence: CDR1 SGHRS, CDR2 YFSETQ. The CDR3 consists of 14 residues. For the CDR3, the DNA is TGCGCCAGCAGCTTGGGGGGGATAAATCAGCCCCAGCATTTT. Its translation: CASSLGGINQPQHF.

CDR3 sequence reads: CATSRGGGETQYF. The CDR3 nucleotides read TGTGCCACCAGCAGAGGAGGGGGAGAGACCCAGTACTTC. The chain recombines TRBV15 with TRBJ2-5, with D possibly TRBD1 on 6 matching bases. Deletions cut 1 base from V and 4 bases from J, with 7 bases between. Per germline, CDR1 LNHNV and CDR2 YYDKDF (reference sequence). The CDR3 extends over 13 amino acids.

The CDR3 region has the DNA TGTGCCAGCTCAAAGGATCAGGGGGCGTATGAAAAACTGTTTTTT. Translating it yields CASSKDQGAYEKLFF. The chain carries TRBV18 and TRBJ1-4; 8 bases are a match to TRBD1. V trimming: 5 bases; J trimming: 6 bases; junction bases outside the gene matches: 8. Germline-derived CDR1 and CDR2 are KGHSH and LQKENI. The length of the CDR3 is 15 residues.

The CDR3 sequence is CASSPPVKEKFF. CDR3 DNA sequence: TGTGCCAGCAGTCCCCCCGTAAAGGAGAAGTTCTTC. The chain uses TRBV28 and TRBJ2-1; no definite D call. Trimming pared 5 bases from V and 14 bases from J, leaving 16 bases between. CDR1 and CDR2 (germline): MDHEN, SYDVKM. There are 12 residues in the CDR3.

The genes are TRBV25-1 and TRBJ1-4; 9 nucleotides agree with TRBD1. This CDR3 is 14 amino acids long. V shed 3 bases and J 7 bases; nucleotides not matched to a gene: 3. Germline CDR1 and CDR2: MGHDK and SYGVNS. The chain's CDR3 is CASSDGQGSEKLFF. In DNA, the CDR3 is TGTGCCAGCAGTGACGGACAGGGGAGTGAAAAACTGTTTTTT.

This clone was found once. The chain links TRBV5-4 to TRBJ2-1; D possibly corresponds to TRBD2 (5 bases). Trimming cost V 4 bases and J 0 bases, with 11 bases left between them. This CDR3 is 15 amino acids long. Germline CDR1 and CDR2: SGHNT and YYREEE (reference sequence). The CDR3 sequence is CASSPKRISYNEQFF. As DNA, the CDR3 is TGTGCCAGCAGCCCGAAGCGGATCTCCTACAATGAGCAGTTCTTC.

Here the CDR3 DNA reads TGTGCCAGCTCAATGGGGGTTCAGAACACTGAAGCTTTCTTT. It encodes CASSMGVQNTEAFF. This chain links TRBV18 with TRBJ1-1; perhaps TRBD1 as D (5 bases). V dropped 5 bases and J dropped 1 base, with 11 bases sitting between them. The CDR3 contains 14 residues. CDR1 is KGHSH, CDR2 LQKENI, per germline.

The chain employs TRBV15 and TRBJ2-1; D is undetermined. Trimming removed 5 bases from V and 4 bases from J, with 18 bases in between. Germline V gene data show CDR1 as LNHNV and CDR2 as YYDKDF (reference sequence). The CDR3 length is 16 residues. For the CDR3, the DNA is TGTGCCACCAGCCCCCTCGGACCTGGCGGTTACAATGAGCAGTTCTTC. It translates to CATSPLGPGGYNEQFF.

The chain uses TRBV6-5 and TRBJ2-7, with D perhaps matching TRBD2 (7 bases). CDR3 length: 14 residues. The V end was cut by 8 bases, the J end by 0 bases, with 14 bases between. Germline V gene sequence: CDR1 MNHEY, CDR2 SVGAGI. This chain's CDR3 is CASEKGGGSYEQYF. CDR3 DNA: TGTGCCAGCGAGAAGGGGGGGGGCTCCTACGAGCAGTACTTC.

Written as DNA, the CDR3 is TGCAGCGTTGTAGAAGAGACCCAGTACTTC. Amino acids: CSVVEETQYF. J is TRBJ2-5 and V is TRBV29-1; D not resolved. This CDR3 has 10 residues. The V gene's germline CDR1 is SQVTM and CDR2 ANQGSEA. The V and J ends lost 4 bases and 3 bases respectively, with 3 bases between them. Full variable domain (missing parts from reference TRBV29-1 and TRBJ2-5): SAVISQKPSRDICQRGTSLTIQCQVDSQVTMMFWYRQQPGQSLTLIATANQGSEATYESGFVIDKFPISRPNLTFSTLTVSNMSPEDSSIYLCSVVEETQYFGPGTRLLVL.

The J gene is TRBJ2-7, the V gene TRBV15; 8 nucleotides line up with TRBD1. There are 16 residues in the CDR3. Germline assignment: CDR1 LNHNV and CDR2 YYDKDF (reference sequence). V shed 0 bases and J 4 bases; nucleotides not matched to a gene: 8. The DNA for the CDR3 is TGTGCCACCAGCAGAGAATTTGAGACAGGGGTATACGAGCAGTACTTC. It is translated as CATSREFETGVYEQYF.

The chain has TRBV18 and TRBJ2-7, with D hard to call. The CDR3 sequence is 14 residues long. Trimming took off 3 bases at V and 5 bases at J, with 14 bases between the two ends. The germline gives CDR1 KGHSH, CDR2 LQKENI. DNA for the CDR3: TGTGCCAGCTCACCCGGGCTTCATGCCGACGAGCAGTACTTC. Its protein is CASSPGLHADEQYF.

The gene calls are TRBV5-1 and TRBJ1-1; 11 bases match TRBD1. Germline V gives CDR1 SGHRS, CDR2 YFSETQ. CDR3 size: 18 residues. Unmatched junction bases numbered 11, after V lost 3 bases and J lost 1 base. Here the CDR3 reads CASSYTGQGGASNTEAFF. CDR3 sequence (DNA): TGCGCCAGCAGCTACACGGGACAGGGGGGAGCGTCGAACACTGAAGCTTTCTTT.

The rearrangement uses TRBV4-3 and TRBJ1-4; a weak D match, TRBD1 (5 bases). CDR1 is LGHNA and CDR2 is YSLEER in the germline V gene. This CDR3 spans 16 amino acids. The germline V and J ends were trimmed by 0 bases and 8 bases, with 16 bases remaining between them. The CDR3 region has the DNA TGCGCCAGCAGCCAAGATACTGGGGGAAGAGGAGAAAAACTGTTTTTT. Its translation is CASSQDTGGRGEKLFF.

The rearrangement uses TRBV9 and TRBJ2-7, with 9 bases lining up with TRBD2. Germline CDR1 and CDR2: SGDLS and YYNGEE. The CDR3 extends over 15 amino acids. V was clipped by 0 bases and J by 4 bases; unmatched bases: 5. CDR3 sequence: CASSVAPGLAYEQYF. CDR3 coding DNA: TGTGCCAGCAGCGTAGCTCCGGGACTAGCTTACGAGCAGTACTTC.